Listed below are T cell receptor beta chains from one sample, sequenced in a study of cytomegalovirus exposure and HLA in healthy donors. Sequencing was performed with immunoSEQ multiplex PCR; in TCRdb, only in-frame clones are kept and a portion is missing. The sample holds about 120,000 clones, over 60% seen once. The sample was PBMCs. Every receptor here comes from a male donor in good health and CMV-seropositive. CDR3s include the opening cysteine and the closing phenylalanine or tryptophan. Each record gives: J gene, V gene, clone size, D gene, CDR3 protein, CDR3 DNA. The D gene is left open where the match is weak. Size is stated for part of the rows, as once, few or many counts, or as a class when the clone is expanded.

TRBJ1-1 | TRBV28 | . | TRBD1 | CASKLRLLQGLTEAFF | TGTGCCAGCAAGTTGAGGCTATTACAGGGGCTCACTGAAGCTTTCTTT
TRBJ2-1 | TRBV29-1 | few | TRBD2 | CSAVTSGIGNEQFF | TGCAGCGCGGTGACTAGCGGGATAGGTAATGAGCAGTTCTTC
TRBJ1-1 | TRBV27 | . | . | CASSTISTNTEAFF | TGTGCCAGCAGTACGATCAGTACGAACACTGAAGCTTTCTTT
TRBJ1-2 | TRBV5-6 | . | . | CASSLGQITANYGYTF | TGTGCCAGCAGCTTGGGACAGATTACAGCTAACTATGGCTACACCTTC
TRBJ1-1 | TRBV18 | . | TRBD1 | CASSARQGANTEAFF | TGTGCCAGCTCAGCGCGACAGGGAGCGAACACTGAAGCTTTCTTT
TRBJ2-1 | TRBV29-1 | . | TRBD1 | CSVGVGQGAVEQFF | TGCAGCGTTGGGGTGGGACAGGGGGCCGTTGAGCAGTTCTTC
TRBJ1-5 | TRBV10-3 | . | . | CAISDQAGEYNQPQHF | TGTGCCATCAGTGATCAGGCAGGGGAATACAATCAGCCCCAGCATTTT
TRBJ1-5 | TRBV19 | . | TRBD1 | CASSPRFPGQGYHQPQHF | TGTGCCAGTAGTCCCCGTTTCCCCGGACAGGGCTACCATCAGCCCCAGCATTTT
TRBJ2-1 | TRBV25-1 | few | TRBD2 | CASSGGGLAGENEQFF | TGTGCCAGCAGTGGGGGAGGACTAGCGGGAGAAAATGAGCAGTTCTTC
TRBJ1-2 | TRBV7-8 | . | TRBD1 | CASSLVGQGALMLSNYGYTF | TGTGCCAGCAGCTTAGTTGGACAGGGGGCTTTAATGTTATCTAACTATGGCTACACCTTC
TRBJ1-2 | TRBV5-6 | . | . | CASSFRWENIPSGGYTF | TGTGCCAGCAGCTTTAGGTGGGAGAATATTCCGTCGGGTGGCTACACCTTC